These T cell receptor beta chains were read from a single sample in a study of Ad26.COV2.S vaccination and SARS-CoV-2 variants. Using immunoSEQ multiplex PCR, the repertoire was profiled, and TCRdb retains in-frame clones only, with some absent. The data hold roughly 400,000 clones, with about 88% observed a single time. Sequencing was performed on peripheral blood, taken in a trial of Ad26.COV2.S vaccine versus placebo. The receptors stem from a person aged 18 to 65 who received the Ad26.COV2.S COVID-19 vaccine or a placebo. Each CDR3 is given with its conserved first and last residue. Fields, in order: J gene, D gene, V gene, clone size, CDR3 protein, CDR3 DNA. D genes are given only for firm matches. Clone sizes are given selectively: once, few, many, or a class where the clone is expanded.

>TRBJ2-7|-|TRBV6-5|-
CASSPSRQGNYEQYF
TGTGCCAGCAGCCCCTCGCGCCAGGGCAACTACGAGCAGTACTTC
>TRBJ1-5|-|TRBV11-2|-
CASSTRDNQPQHF
TGTGCCAGCAGCACCCGGGACAATCAGCCCCAGCATTTT
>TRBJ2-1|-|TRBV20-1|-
CSARYNEQFF
TGCAGTGCTAGATACAATGAGCAGTTCTTC
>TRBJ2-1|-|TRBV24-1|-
CATAWDANEQFF
TGTGCCACGGCCTGGGACGCCAATGAGCAGTTCTTC
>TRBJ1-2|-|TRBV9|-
CASSPAGNYGYTF
TGTGCCAGCAGCCCAGCGGGTAACTATGGCTACACCTTC
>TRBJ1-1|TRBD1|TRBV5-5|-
CASSTDRDTEAFF
TGTGCCAGCAGCACGGACAGGGACACTGAAGCTTTCTTT
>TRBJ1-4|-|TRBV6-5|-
CASSYGQTRISEKLFF
TGTGCCAGCAGTTACGGTCAGACGCGTATCTCAGAAAAACTGTTTTTT
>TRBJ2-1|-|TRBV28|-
CASSSALRNEQFF
TGTGCCAGCAGTTCCGCCCTTAGAAATGAGCAGTTCTTC
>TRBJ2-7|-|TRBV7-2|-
CASSLGHRDEQYF
TGTGCCAGCAGCTTAGGGCACAGGGACGAGCAGTACTTC
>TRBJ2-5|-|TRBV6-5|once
CASSRQEKETQYF
TGTGCCAGCAGCAGACAGGAAAAAGAGACCCAGTACTTC
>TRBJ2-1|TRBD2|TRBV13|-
CASSSRLAPHNEQFF
TGTGCCAGCAGCTCTAGACTAGCTCCACACAATGAGCAGTTCTTC
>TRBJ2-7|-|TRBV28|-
CASSFEKGNEQYF
TGTGCCAGCAGTTTCGAAAAAGGGAACGAGCAGTACTTC
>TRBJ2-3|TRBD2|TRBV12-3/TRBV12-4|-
CATRRREEYTQYF
TGTGCCACCCGGCGGCGGGAGGAATATACGCAGTATTTT
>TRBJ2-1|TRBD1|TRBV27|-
CASSFVRTGSYNEQFF
TGTGCCAGCAGTTTTGTTAGGACAGGCTCCTACAATGAGCAGTTCTTC
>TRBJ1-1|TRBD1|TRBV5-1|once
CASSSARTGLPNTEAFF
TGCGCCAGCAGCTCAGCACGGACAGGGCTCCCAAACACTGAAGCTTTCTTT
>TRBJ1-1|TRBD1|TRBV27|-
CASRIIDRGAEAFF
TGTGCCAGCAGGATAATTGACAGGGGGGCTGAAGCTTTCTTT
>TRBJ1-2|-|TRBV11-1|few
CASSFRAGYGYTF
TGTGCCAGCAGCTTTAGGGCTGGGTATGGCTACACCTTC
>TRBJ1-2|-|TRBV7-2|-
CASNRGAGTGYTF
TGTGCCAGCAACCGGGGGGCGGGCACTGGCTACACCTTC
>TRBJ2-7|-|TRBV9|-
CASSPGSTYEQYF
TGTGCCAGCAGCCCCGGGTCCACCTACGAGCAGTACTTC
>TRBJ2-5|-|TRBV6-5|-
CASSRQAEETQYF
TGTGCCAGCAGCCGACAGGCAGAAGAGACCCAGTACTTC
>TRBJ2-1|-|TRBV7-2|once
CASSLVHRRGNEQFF
TGTGCCAGCAGCTTAGTTCATAGGAGGGGCAATGAGCAGTTCTTC
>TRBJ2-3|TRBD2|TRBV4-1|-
CASSKREEDTQYF
TGCGCCAGCAGCAAGCGGGAGGAAGATACGCAGTATTTT
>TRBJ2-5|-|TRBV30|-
CAWSVEETQYF
TGTGCCTGGAGTGTTGAAGAGACCCAGTACTTC
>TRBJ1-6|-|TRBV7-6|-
CASSLVDSPLHF
TGTGCCAGCAGCTTAGTGGATTCACCCCTCCACTTT
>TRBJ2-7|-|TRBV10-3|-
CAISRESYEQYF
TGTGCCATCAGTCGAGAAAGCTACGAGCAGTACTTC
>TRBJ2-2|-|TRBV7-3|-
CASSLARVGGELFF
TGTGCCAGCAGCTTAGCCAGGGTTGGCGGGGAGCTGTTTTTT
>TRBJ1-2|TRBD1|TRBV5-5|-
CASSISQGGIGYTF
TGTGCCAGCAGCATCTCACAGGGGGGTATTGGCTACACCTTC
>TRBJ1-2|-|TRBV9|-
CASSEDSHAYGYTF
TGTGCCAGCAGTGAGGACAGCCATGCCTATGGCTACACCTTC
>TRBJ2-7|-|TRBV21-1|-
CASIPGAGRKREQYF
TGTGCCAGCATCCCCGGGGCGGGCCGAAAAAGGGAGCAGTACTTC
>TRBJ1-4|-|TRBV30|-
CAWSWGGEKLFF
TGTGCCTGGAGCTGGGGGGGTGAAAAACTGTTTTTT
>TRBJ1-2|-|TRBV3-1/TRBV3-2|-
CASSQGQGGSGYTF
TGTGCCAGCAGCCAAGGGCAGGGTGGTTCTGGCTACACCTTC
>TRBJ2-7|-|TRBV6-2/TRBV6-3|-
CASSYLLYEQYF
TGTGCCAGCAGTTACTTACTCTACGAGCAGTACTTC
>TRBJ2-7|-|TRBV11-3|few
CASRGGVYEQYF
TGTGCCAGCAGAGGGGGAGTGTACGAGCAGTACTTC
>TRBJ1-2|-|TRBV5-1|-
CASSLASGGRDGYTF
TGCGCCAGCAGCTTGGCCTCGGGGGGTAGGGATGGCTACACCTTC
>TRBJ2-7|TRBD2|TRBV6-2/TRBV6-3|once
CASSRRGGVAGGTYEQYF
TGTGCCAGCAGTCGCCGAGGAGGAGTAGCGGGAGGGACCTACGAGCAGTACTTC
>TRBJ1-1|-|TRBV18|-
CASSPASENTEAFF
TGTGCCAGCTCACCAGCGTCCGAAAACACTGAAGCTTTCTTT
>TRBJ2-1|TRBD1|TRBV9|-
CASSVQGARNEQFF
TGTGCCAGCAGCGTACAGGGGGCGCGGAATGAGCAGTTCTTC
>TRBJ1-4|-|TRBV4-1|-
CASSQEAGTLGEKLFF
TGCGCCAGCAGCCAAGAAGCCGGGACCCTGGGTGAAAAACTGTTTTTT
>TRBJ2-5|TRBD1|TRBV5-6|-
CASSRDRGYQETQYF
TGTGCCAGCAGCAGGGACAGGGGCTACCAAGAGACCCAGTACTTC
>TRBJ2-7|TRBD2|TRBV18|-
CASSRGGKSSYEQYF
TGTGCCAGCTCACGGGGGGGAAAGAGCTCCTACGAGCAGTACTTC
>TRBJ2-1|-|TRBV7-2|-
CASSPNLAGEQFF
TGTGCCAGCAGCCCCAATTTAGCCGGTGAGCAGTTCTTC
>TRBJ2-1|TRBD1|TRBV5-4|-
CASSEQGGNEQFF
TGTGCCAGCAGCGAACAGGGGGGCAATGAGCAGTTCTTC
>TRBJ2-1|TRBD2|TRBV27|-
CASRPGLAEYNEQFF
TGTGCCAGCAGACCGGGACTAGCGGAGTACAATGAGCAGTTCTTC
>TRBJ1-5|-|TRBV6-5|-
CASSYREGGNQPQHF
TGTGCCAGCAGTTACAGGGAAGGGGGCAATCAGCCCCAGCATTTT
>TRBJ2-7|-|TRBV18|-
CASAPQGTYEQYF
TGTGCCAGCGCCCCTCAGGGGACCTACGAGCAGTACTTC
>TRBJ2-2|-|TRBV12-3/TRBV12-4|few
CASRPDTTGELFF
TGTGCCAGCAGGCCAGACACTACCGGGGAGCTGTTTTTT
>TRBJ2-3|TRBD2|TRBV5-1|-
CASSFQAGRDTQYF
TGCGCCAGCAGCTTTCAAGCGGGACGAGATACGCAGTATTTT
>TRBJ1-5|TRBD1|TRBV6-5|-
CASSWTGGNQPQHF
TGTGCCAGCAGTTGGACAGGGGGCAATCAGCCCCAGCATTTT
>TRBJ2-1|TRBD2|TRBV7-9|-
CASSFLAGRSYNEQFF
TGTGCCAGCAGCTTTCTAGCGGGCCGCTCCTACAATGAGCAGTTCTTC
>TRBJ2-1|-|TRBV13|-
CASSFEGGGNEQFF
TGTGCCAGCAGCTTCGAGGGAGGGGGAAATGAGCAGTTCTTC
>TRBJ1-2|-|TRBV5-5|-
CASSPDNNYGYTF
TGTGCCAGCAGCCCGGACAACAACTATGGCTACACCTTC
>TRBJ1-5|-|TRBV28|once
CATRGGNNQPQHF
TGTGCCACCCGCGGGGGGAACAATCAGCCCCAGCATTTT
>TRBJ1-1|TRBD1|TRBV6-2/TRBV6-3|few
CASSLGQGVFSYTEAFF
TGTGCCAGCAGTCTCGGACAGGGTGTATTCTCGTACACTGAAGCTTTCTTT
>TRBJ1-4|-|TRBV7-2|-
CASSLAARVFEKLFF
TGTGCCAGCAGCTTAGCCGCCAGGGTGTTTGAAAAACTGTTTTTT
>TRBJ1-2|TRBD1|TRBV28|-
CASRTGTGYGYTF
TGTGCCAGCAGAACCGGGACAGGGTATGGCTACACCTTC
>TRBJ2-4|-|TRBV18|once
CASSPSQTGIQYF
TGTGCCAGCTCACCATCACAGACCGGCATTCAGTACTTC
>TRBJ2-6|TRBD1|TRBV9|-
CASSALTGTGYSGANVLTF
TGTGCCAGCAGCGCCCTCACCGGGACAGGGTACTCTGGGGCCAACGTCCTGACTTTC